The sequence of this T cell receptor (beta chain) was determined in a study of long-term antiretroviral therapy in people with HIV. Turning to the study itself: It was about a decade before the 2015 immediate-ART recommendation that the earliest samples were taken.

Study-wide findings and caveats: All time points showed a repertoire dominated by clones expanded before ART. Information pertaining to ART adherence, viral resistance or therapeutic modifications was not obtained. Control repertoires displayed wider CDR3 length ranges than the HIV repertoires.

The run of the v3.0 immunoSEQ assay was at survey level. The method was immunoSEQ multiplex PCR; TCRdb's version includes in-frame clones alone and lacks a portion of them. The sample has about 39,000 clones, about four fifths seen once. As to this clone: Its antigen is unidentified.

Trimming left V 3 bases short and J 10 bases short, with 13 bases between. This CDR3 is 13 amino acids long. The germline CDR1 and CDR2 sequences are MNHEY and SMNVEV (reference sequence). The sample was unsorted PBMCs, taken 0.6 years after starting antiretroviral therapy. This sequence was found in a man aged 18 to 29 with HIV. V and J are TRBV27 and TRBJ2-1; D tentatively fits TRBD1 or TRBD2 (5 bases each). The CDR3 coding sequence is TGTGCCAGCAGTTTGGGGGTAGTGGGAGAGCAGTTCTTC. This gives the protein CASSLGVVGEQFF.